Below, 29 T cell receptor beta chains from the same sample are listed, as sequenced in a study of T cells in Graves' hyperthyroidism and ophthalmopathy. Amplified regions were TCR beta CDR3 sequences from RNA transcripts. The TCR CDR3 first-round RT-PCR relied on the HTBI primer set. A single record per CDR3 protein comes from TCRdb applying MiXCR to the multiplex PCR reads. The sample includes hundreds of thousands of distinct CDR3 sequences, under 25% seen only once; the top ten take 34%. Material: blood. The receptors derive from a man aged 25-45 years with Graves' ophthalmopathy.

In its sample, this clonotype was seen many times. The V gene is TRBV20-1, the J gene TRBJ2-7; 9 bases align to TRBD2. Germline-derived CDR1 and CDR2 are DFQATT and SNEGSKA (reference sequence). After removal of 3 bases from V and 5 bases from J, the junction contained 8 bases not matched to a gene. CDR3 length equals 14 residues. The CDR3 here is CSASEAGGVHEQYF. The CDR3 region has the DNA TGCAGTGCTAGCGAAGCGGGAGGTGTCCACGAGCAGTACTTC.

This clonotype was seen only a few times. The chain links TRBV5-5 to TRBJ2-3, with D tentatively TRBD2 (5 bases). Trimming shortened V by 2 bases and J by 4 bases, and 20 bases separated the two germline ends. From germline, CDR1 is SGHKS and CDR2 YYEKEE (reference sequence). The CDR3 totals 17 residues. The CDR3 is CASSFRVIVGGPDTQYF. DNA of the CDR3: TGTGCCAGCAGCTTTAGGGTCATTGTAGGAGGCCCAGATACGCAGTATTTT.

Many counts were recorded for this clonotype. The CDR3 nucleotides read TGTGCCAGCAGCCCGAGGGACGGTCCCTACGAGCAGTACTTC. This translates into CASSPRDGPYEQYF. The chain links TRBV11-1 to TRBJ2-7; perhaps D is TRBD1 or TRBD2 (5 bases each). V was trimmed by 5 bases and J by 2 bases, leaving 13 bases between them. Looked up from germline, CDR1 is SGHAT and CDR2 is FQDESV (reference sequence). The CDR3 totals 14 residues.

There are many counts of this clonotype. The rearrangement uses TRBV5-6 and TRBJ2-3, with D perhaps TRBD1 (5 bases). Per germline, CDR1 SGHDT and CDR2 YYEEEE. V was cut by 4 bases and J by 2 bases, with 11 bases left in between. This CDR3 region has 14 residues. Here the CDR3 reads CASSPDRNTDTQYF. The CDR3 coding sequence is TGTGCCAGCAGCCCTGACAGAAACACAGATACGCAGTATTTT.

The chain is built from TRBV28 and TRBJ2-1; TRBD2 aligns across 11 bases. V was pared by 6 bases and J by 6 bases, with 4 bases of the junction left unmatched. This CDR3 is built from 14 residues. Per the germline V gene, CDR1 is MDHEN and CDR2 is SYDVKM. The CDR3 coding sequence is TGTGCCAGCAGGCGACTAGCGGGAACCAATGAGCAGTTCTTC. This translates into CASRRLAGTNEQFF.

Many counts were recorded for this clonotype. This chain connects TRBV4-3 to TRBJ2-7, with 12 nucleotides matching TRBD2. Germline trimming cut 6 bases from V and 4 bases from J; bases unmatched to any gene: 7. CDR1 is LGHNA and CDR2 is YSLEER in the germline V gene. This CDR3 is 15 amino acids long. The CDR3 DNA is TGCGCCAGCAGTCGGACTAGCGGGGATGAATACGAGCAGTACTTC. Amino acid sequence: CASSRTSGDEYEQYF.

The chain couples TRBV20-1 to TRBJ2-7; 8 nucleotides align to TRBD2. Unmatched junction bases numbered 4, after V lost 1 base and J lost 5 bases. The CDR3 length is 13 residues. Germline V gene lookup returns CDR1 DFQATT and CDR2 SNEGSKA (reference sequence). This CDR3 reads CSARVWREDEQYF. For the CDR3, the DNA is TGCAGTGCTAGAGTATGGCGGGAGGACGAGCAGTACTTC.

The V gene is TRBV24-1, the J gene TRBJ2-1; 15 nucleotides match TRBD2. Trimming at V came to 7 bases and at J to 0 bases, leaving 6 bases not matched to a gene. This CDR3 is 18 amino acids long. Germline lookup yields CDR1 KGHDR and CDR2 SFDVKD. CDR3 sequence: CATSFPGLAGGSYNEQFF. CDR3 in DNA: TGTGCCACCAGCTTCCCGGGACTAGCGGGAGGCTCCTACAATGAGCAGTTCTTC.

This clonotype showed up just a few times. The chain is built from TRBV29-1 and TRBJ1-2, with unresolved D. This CDR3 has 12 residues. Deletions cut 4 bases from V and 8 bases from J, with 14 bases between. The germline gives CDR1 SQVTM, CDR2 ANQGSEA. The CDR3 here is CSVGTAASGYTF. CDR3 bases: TGCAGCGTTGGGACGGCCGCTAGCGGCTACACCTTC.

The CDR3 bases are TGTGCCAGCAGTTTAGTTTCGAGGGCCACTGAAGCTTTCTTT. Its translation is CASSLVSRATEAFF. The chain recombines TRBV28 with TRBJ1-1; no reliable D call. Trimming cost V 2 bases and J 4 bases, with 11 bases left between them. Germline-derived CDR1 and CDR2 are MDHEN and SYDVKM. The length of the CDR3 is 14 residues.

The CDR3 coding sequence is TGTGCCAGTAGTATAGATGGGACAGGGTGGAATGAGCAGTTCTTC. It yields the protein CASSIDGTGWNEQFF. The chain uses TRBV19 and TRBJ2-1, with 9 nucleotides matching TRBD1. V lost 0 bases and J lost 7; bases outside the gene matches: 4. Germline CDR1 reads LNHDA; CDR2 reads SQIVND (reference sequence). The length of the CDR3 is 15 residues.

This clonotype was seen more than once but under ten times. The chain employs TRBV12-3 or TRBV12-4 and TRBJ2-1; TRBD2 agrees at 10 bases. V lost 6 bases to trimming and J lost 7 bases; unmatched junction nucleotides: 9. This CDR3 contains 15 residues. Here the CDR3 reads CASRQGLAGANEQFF. For the CDR3, the DNA is TGTGCCAGCAGGCAGGGGCTAGCGGGAGCTAATGAGCAGTTCTTC.

The rearrangement joins TRBV29-1 to TRBJ2-7, with 7 bases fitting TRBD1. The CDR3 totals 13 residues. V lost 4 bases, J lost 2 bases, and 5 bases stayed unmatched. The germline V gene encodes CDR1 SQVTM and CDR2 ANQGSEA. CDR3 in amino acids: CSVVGDRTYEQYF. Written as DNA, the CDR3 is TGCAGCGTTGTTGGGGACAGAACCTACGAGCAGTACTTC.

This clonotype was counted between two and nine times. The chain links TRBV28 to TRBJ2-3; D tentatively reads TRBD1 or TRBD2 (6 bases each). V lost 3 bases to trimming and J lost 10 bases, with 8 bases between them. CDR1 MDHEN and CDR2 SYDVKM come from the germline V gene. The CDR3 extends over 11 amino acids. In DNA form, the CDR3 reads TGTGCCAGCAGTTTGGGGGGCTCGCAGTATTTT. It translates to CASSLGGSQYF. Using reference TRBV28 and TRBJ2-3 for the parts outside the CDR3, the full variable domain is DVKVTQSSRYLVKRTGEKVFLECVQDMDHENMFWYRQDPGLGLRLIYFSYDVKMKEKGDIPEGYSVSREKKERFSLILESASTNQTSMYLCASSLGGSQYFGPGTRLTVL.

This clonotype was seen repeatedly, ten times or more. The CDR3 coding sequence is TGCAGTGCGATCACAGGGACAGGGAACACCGGGGAGCTGTTTTTT. Protein sequence: CSAITGTGNTGELFF. The gene calls are TRBV20-1 and TRBJ2-2; 8 nucleotides match TRBD1. This CDR3 has 15 residues. The junction had 7 bases not matched to a gene; V was cut back by 6 bases and J by 1 base. Per germline, CDR1 DFQATT and CDR2 SNEGSKA (reference sequence).

The sample holds many counts of this clonotype. The rearrangement links TRBV28 to TRBJ2-5; perhaps D is TRBD1 or TRBD2 (5 bases each). Trimming removed 5 bases from V and 3 bases from J, with 16 bases in between. CDR3 size: 15 residues. Germline-derived CDR1 and CDR2 are MDHEN and SYDVKM. The CDR3, as DNA: TGTGCCAGCAGTAAAGGGGAGTTGGTGGAAGAGACCCAGTACTTC. This translates into CASSKGELVEETQYF.

The chain employs TRBV10-3 and TRBJ2-1; TRBD2 aligns across 8 bases. Germline assignment: CDR1 ENHRY and CDR2 SYGVKD. CDR3 size: 15 residues. Trimming cost V 0 bases and J 6 bases; bases outside gene matches: 4. This CDR3 reads CAISESTSGSNEQFF. CDR3 bases: TGTGCCATCAGTGAGTCCACTAGCGGAAGCAATGAGCAGTTCTTC.

The gene calls are TRBV4-1 and TRBJ2-6, with unresolved D. The germline gives CDR1 MGHRA, CDR2 YSYEKL. The CDR3 loop spans 16 amino acids. Between the trimmed V and J ends, which lost 3 bases and 0 bases, there was a span of 9 bases. This chain's CDR3 is CASSHPAISGANVLTF. The CDR3 DNA is TGCGCCAGCAGCCATCCTGCCATCTCTGGGGCCAACGTCCTGACTTTC.

This clonotype was recorded a few times. This chain uses TRBV19 with TRBJ1-1; D is undetermined. CDR1 is LNHDA and CDR2 is SQIVND in the germline V gene (reference sequence). This CDR3 spans 15 amino acids. V shed 4 bases and J shed 0 bases, with 12 bases lying between them. The CDR3 DNA is TGTGCCAGTAGTAAAAGGGCAGTTATGAACACTGAAGCTTTCTTT. Translation gives CASSKRAVMNTEAFF.

This clonotype appeared a few times. The V and J genes are TRBV6-5 and TRBJ2-2; D ambiguous. The V end was cut by 0 bases, the J end by 2 bases, with 7 bases between. The germline V gene has CDR1 MNHEY and CDR2 SVGAGI. This CDR3 region has 15 residues. The CDR3 DNA reads TGTGCCAGCAGTTACTCAACATATAACACCGGGGAGCTGTTTTTT. Its protein is CASSYSTYNTGELFF.

This chain uses TRBV6-2 or TRBV6-3 with TRBJ1-1; 7 bases match TRBD1. The CDR3 has 11 amino acids. Germline V gene lookup returns CDR1 MNHEY and CDR2 SVGEGT. J was trimmed by 11 bases and V by 11 bases; bases with no gene match: 11. CDR3 in amino acids: CASRKGAMAFF. As DNA, the CDR3 is TGTGCCTCCAGGAAGGGGGCGATGGCTTTCTTT.

V and J are TRBV11-2 and TRBJ2-2; 10 bases line up with TRBD2. V was pared by 7 bases and J by 5 bases, with 10 bases of the junction left unmatched. CDR3 length: 16 amino acids. Germline assignment: CDR1 SGHAT and CDR2 FQNNGV. CDR3 in DNA: TGTGCCAGCACGAGCGGGAGGGCCGTCGAAACCGGGGAGCTGTTTTTT. Its translation is CASTSGRAVETGELFF.

The rearrangement uses TRBV12-3 or TRBV12-4 and TRBJ2-1; possibly TRBD2 for D (6 bases). Trimming removed 10 bases from V and 7 bases from J, with 17 bases in between. CDR3 length: 13 residues. The CDR3 DNA sequence: TGTGCCACTGCGTCCGGGACTCATAATGAGCAGTTCTTC. Translation gives CATASGTHNEQFF.

This clonotype was counted ten times or more. Germline and junction disagree at one end, which may indicate a read error. This rearrangement joins TRBV10-3 to TRBJ1-1; D not resolved. CDR1 is ENHRY, CDR2 SYGVKD, per germline. The CDR3 sequence is 13 residues long. CDR3 coding DNA: TGTGCCATCGGTGAACGGGAGAACACTGAAGCTTTCTTT. Translation: CAIGERENTEAFF.

This clonotype was detected many times. The V and J genes are TRBV6-6 and TRBJ2-7, with D perhaps matching TRBD2 (7 bases). CDR1 and CDR2 from the germline V gene are MNHNY and SVGAGI (reference sequence). This CDR3 contains 15 residues. V was pared by 2 bases and J by 3 bases, with 14 bases between. The CDR3 region is CASSYHGRGDYEQYF. The DNA of the CDR3 is TGTGCCAGCAGTTACCATGGGAGGGGGGACTACGAGCAGTACTTC.

The sample holds many counts of this clonotype. The chain couples TRBV20-1 to TRBJ2-3, with a weak D call TRBD2 (5 bases). The V gene lost 1 base and the J gene lost 1 base, with 9 bases spanning the gap. The germline gives CDR1 DFQATT, CDR2 SNEGSKA (reference sequence). CDR3 length equals 14 residues. CDR3 bases: TGCAGTGCTAGAGCAGAGCGGCGCACAGATACGCAGTATTTT. Protein sequence: CSARAERRTDTQYF.

This clonotype has more than one count but fewer than ten. V is TRBV7-3 and J is TRBJ1-6; a possible D gene is TRBD1 (5 bases). CDR3 size: 14 residues. Germline CDR1 is SGHTA and CDR2 is FQGTGA. Trimming removed 2 bases from V and 8 bases from J, with 10 bases in between. CDR3 bases: TGTGCCAGCAGCTTATTGGGGGGAGATTCACCCCTCCACTTT. It translates to CASSLLGGDSPLHF.

This clonotype was recorded at least ten times. The chain uses TRBV28 and TRBJ2-7, with D perhaps matching TRBD1 (6 bases). The CDR3 is made up of 16 amino acids. Germline V CDR1 and CDR2: MDHEN, SYDVKM. V dropped 3 bases and J dropped 0 bases, with 15 bases sitting between them. This chain's CDR3 is CASSFRGGDISYEQYF. CDR3 nucleotide sequence: TGTGCCAGCAGTTTCCGCGGTGGGGACATCTCCTACGAGCAGTACTTC. Full variable domain (outside the CDR3, taken from reference TRBV28 and TRBJ2-7): DVKVTQSSRYLVKRTGEKVFLECVQDMDHENMFWYRQDPGLGLRLIYFSYDVKMKEKGDIPEGYSVSREKKERFSLILESASTNQTSMYLCASSFRGGDISYEQYFGPGTRLTVT.

This clonotype was observed at least ten times. This chain connects TRBV6-5 to TRBJ2-7; no definite D call. Between the trimmed V and J ends, which lost 0 bases and 3 bases, there was a span of 15 bases. The CDR3 is 16 amino acids. CDR1 and CDR2 from the germline V gene are MNHEY and SVGAGI. This chain's CDR3 is CASSYSQVPRFYEQYF. The CDR3 coding sequence is TGTGCCAGCAGTTACTCGCAAGTTCCCAGATTCTACGAGCAGTACTTC.